Reported below is one T cell receptor beta chain. Its recognized antigen is unknown. There are no base qualities to consult, and no much larger clone falls within one base. These data are taken from a study of CD8+CD57+ T cells in acquired aplastic anemia (dated by TCRdb to 2017 to 2018). A note on the overall study: Extracted DNA from sorted CD4+ and CD8+ cells averaged around 3.3 ug, ranging from about 0.19 to 30 ug. CD8+CD57+ expansion was defined as a frequency above the mean frequency observed in healthy subjects.

Genomic DNA served as template for TCR beta VDJ combination and CDR3 sequence profiling. An Illumina HiSeq 2000 was the platform used for TCR repertoire sequencing. Per the authors' processing: Repertoire assessment relied on Simpson's diversity index, CDR3 size and DJ length profiles, and TRBV/TRBJ rearrangement plots. The immunodominant clone was defined as the most abundant DNA sequence in deep sequencing data. CDR3 amino acid sequences were checked for sharing between subjects and were compared against published repertoires and the VDJdb database. TCRdb handled the public reads itself, with Q25 trimming in fastp and clone calling in MiXCR, and kept productive beta chains. Each CDR3 protein gets just one entry, which takes the most common genes and DNA from the rows behind it. TCRdb's processing, not the study's, gives the V and J calls here. In all, the sample holds about 150,000 distinct CDR3 sequences, and approximately 52% of those were seen once. The biggest ten clones account for about 12% of the sample.

CDR1 and CDR2, per the germline V gene (reference sequence), are DFQATT and SNEGSKA. CDR3 length: 14 amino acids, cysteine to phenylalanine. Just the 42-base CDR3 DNA is kept, in frame starting at base 1. Ends trimmed: V by 6 bases, J by 2 bases; bases unmatched to a gene: 4. Flow cytometry had shown CD8+CD57+ cell expansion in the patients selected for sequencing. All patients had severe acquired aplastic anemia diagnosed by International Study of Aplastic Anemia and Agranulocytosis and Camitta criteria. No therapy had been received by the patients at the time of blood sampling. TCR repertoires of sorted CD4+ and CD8+ blood T cells from severe aplastic anemia patients and healthy subjects were deep-sequenced in the study. Patients were enrolled under clinicaltrials.gov protocols 00001620, 01623167, 00001397, 00071045, 00081523 and 00961064 in the USA. Ficoll-Paque density gradient centrifugation was used to isolate peripheral blood mononuclear cells. Before DNA was extracted, CD4+ and CD8+ T cells were sorted using either FACS or magnetic beads.

What the authors observed across the whole study: Roughly 30 CD8+ CDR3 sequences were shared between patients and controls but appeared highly expressed in patients and within their immunodominant clones. Between patients and healthy controls, no significant difference in CD8+ Simpson's diversity was found (P=0.060).

The receptor's source is a human donor with aplastic anemia. The chain is made from TRBV20-1 and TRBJ2-5, with TRBD2 matching 12 junction bases. What was sequenced was sorted CD4+, CD8+, or CD8+CD57+ T cells (not recorded which) from PBMCs. In nucleotides, the sequence is TGCAGTGCAAATCTAGCGGGGGGGCAAGAGACCCAGTACTTC. This yields the protein CSANLAGGQETQYF.